Following are 32 T cell receptor beta chains from one sample sequenced in a study of TIL therapy for anti-PD-1-resistant metastatic lung cancer. The time point here: pre-treatment sample, taken before nivolumab and TIL therapy. The immunoSEQ assay was v3. Profiled with immunoSEQ multiplex PCR; TCRdb holds only in-frame clones, not every one. In the table there are some 43,000 clones, roughly 85% of which are singletons. The specimen was blood, collected at baseline. The source is a man between 65 and 85 years old with non-small cell lung cancer.

V is TRBV5-4 and J is TRBJ1-5; D perhaps matches TRBD1 (6 bases). Germline CDR1 is SGHNT and CDR2 is YYREEE (reference sequence). The CDR3 length is 13 residues. V lost 2 bases and J 5 bases, leaving 8 bases between the germline ends. The CDR3 nucleotides read TGTGCCAGCAGCTTCTCAGGGGATCAGCCCCAGCATTTT. As protein: CASSFSGDQPQHF.

The rearrangement joins TRBV5-1 to TRBJ2-1, with TRBD2 matching 8 bases. This CDR3 is 15 amino acids long. CDR1 is SGHRS and CDR2 is YFSETQ in the germline V gene. Trimming at V came to 0 bases and at J to 7 bases, leaving 6 bases not matched to a gene. The CDR3 DNA is TGCGCCAGCAGCTTGGGGGTAGCGGGGAATAATGAGCAGTTCTTC. Translated, it gives CASSLGVAGNNEQFF.

This clone was seen a handful of times. The gene calls are TRBV25-1 and TRBJ2-7; the D gene is possibly TRBD1 (6 bases). Trimming took 3 bases from V and 2 from J, leaving 14 bases between them. CDR1 is MGHDK, CDR2 SYGVNS, per germline. This CDR3 region has 15 residues. The CDR3 loop reads CASSDPGQTTYEQYF. The DNA for the CDR3 is TGTGCCAGCAGTGATCCCGGACAGACGACCTACGAGCAGTACTTC.

This chain connects TRBV20-1 to TRBJ2-3; D is ambiguous. Germline V lookup: CDR1 DFQATT, CDR2 SNEGSKA (reference sequence). This CDR3 has 11 residues. Trimming took 5 bases from V and 6 from J, leaving 9 bases between them. The CDR3 nucleotides are TGCAGTGCTCTCCAAGGGGATACGCAGTATTTT. It translates to CSALQGDTQYF.

CDR3 sequence reads: CASSQGGSYSSYEQYF. CDR3 DNA sequence: TGCGCCAGCAGCCAAGGAGGTAGCTATAGCTCCTACGAGCAGTACTTC. V and J are TRBV4-1 and TRBJ2-7; D is uncertain. CDR3 size: 16 residues. Germline V CDR1 and CDR2: MGHRA, YSYEKL. V was trimmed by 1 base and J by 0 bases, leaving 13 bases between them.

This clone was detected only once. The chain has TRBV7-6 and TRBJ2-6, with D perhaps TRBD2 (5 bases). This CDR3 spans 17 amino acids. Trimming removed 1 base from V and 2 bases from J, with 12 bases in between. Germline V gene sequence: CDR1 SGHVS, CDR2 FNYEAQ. The CDR3 DNA reads as TGTGCCAGCAGCTTAGTAGAGGGCGTCACTGGGGCCAACGTCCTGACTTTC. Translated: CASSLVEGVTGANVLTF.

This chain links TRBV7-2 with TRBJ2-7; 9 bases line up with TRBD2. The CDR3 length is 14 residues. CDR1 is SGHTA and CDR2 is FQGNSA in the germline V gene. The V segment lost 2 bases and the J segment 7 bases; nucleotides outside the gene matches: 6. CDR3 DNA sequence: TGTGCCAGCAGCTTAATGGCGGGAGGGTTAGAGCAGTACTTC. Protein product: CASSLMAGGLEQYF. Based on the CDR3 plus reference TRBV7-2 and TRBJ2-7, the full variable domain is GAGVSQSPSNKVTEKGKDVELRCDPISGHTALYWYRQSLGQGLEFLIYFQGNSAPDKSGLPSDRFSAERTGGSVSTLTIQRTQQEDSAVYLCASSLMAGGLEQYFGPGTRLTVT.

The V and J genes are TRBV25-1 and TRBJ1-3; TRBD1 is a possible D gene (6 bases). Germline V gene sequence: CDR1 MGHDK, CDR2 SYGVNS. The CDR3 totals 17 residues. Trimming took 1 base from V and 2 from J, leaving 15 bases between them. The CDR3 spells CASSELGRGSTGNTIYF. CDR3 sequence (DNA): TGTGCCAGCAGTGAATTGGGCAGGGGTAGTACTGGAAACACCATATATTTT.

The J gene is TRBJ2-2, the V gene TRBV7-9; D ambiguous. Trimming left V 8 bases short and J 2 bases short, with 15 bases between. The V gene's germline CDR1 is SEHNR and CDR2 FQNEAQ (reference sequence). The CDR3 has 15 residues. This CDR3 reads CASLNPDLNTGELFF. Here the CDR3 DNA reads TGTGCCAGCTTAAACCCGGATCTTAACACCGGGGAGCTGTTTTTT.

This chain joins TRBV5-1 and TRBJ2-7; TRBD2 might be the D (6 bases). The CDR3 spans 14 residues. V was cut by 6 bases and J by 5 bases, with 18 bases left in between. CDR1 is SGHRS, CDR2 YFSETQ, per germline. As DNA, the CDR3 is TGCGCCAGCACGGAAGGAGGGAGGATAAACGAGCAGTACTTC. This codes for CASTEGGRINEQYF.

This clone was recorded a few times. The chain recombines TRBV13 with TRBJ1-2; D is uncertain. The CDR3 sequence is 14 residues long. The V and J ends lost 2 bases and 4 bases respectively, with 11 bases between them. Looked up from germline, CDR1 is PRHDT and CDR2 is FYEKMQ (reference sequence). The CDR3 is CASSLPGSLYGYTF. DNA of the CDR3: TGTGCCAGCAGCTTACCCGGCAGCCTCTATGGCTACACCTTC.

The rearrangement joins TRBV7-3 to TRBJ2-3, with TRBD1 as a possible D gene (6 bases). The V gene lost 5 bases and the J gene lost 0 bases, with 12 bases spanning the gap. The CDR3 runs to 15 residues. Germline CDR1 and CDR2: SGHTA and FQGTGA. The CDR3 nucleotides read TGTGCCAGCAGCCCAGGGACACCTAGCACAGATACGCAGTATTTT. It codes for CASSPGTPSTDTQYF.

The chain carries TRBV7-9 and TRBJ2-2; D gene ambiguous. Trimming removed 2 bases from V and 3 bases from J, with 7 bases in between. CDR3 length equals 14 residues. Germline V gene data show CDR1 as SEHNR and CDR2 as FQNEAQ (reference sequence). The CDR3 here is CASSLLPDTGELFF. The CDR3 coding sequence is TGTGCCAGCAGCTTATTGCCAGACACCGGGGAGCTGTTTTTT.

The chain employs TRBV6-1 and TRBJ1-6, with 10 bases lining up with TRBD1. CDR1 is MNHNS and CDR2 is SASEGT in the germline V gene. The junction had 5 bases not matched to a gene; V was cut back by 2 bases and J by 4 bases. The CDR3 sequence is 17 residues long. The CDR3 spells CASSEYGTGAYNSPLHF. Written as DNA, the CDR3 is TGTGCCAGCAGTGAATACGGGACAGGGGCGTATAATTCACCCCTCCACTTT.

CDR3 sequence: CASSLRQGENTEAFF. The DNA of the CDR3 is TGTGCCAGCAGCCTTAGACAGGGTGAGAACACTGAAGCTTTCTTT. V usage is TRBV7-9 and J usage is TRBJ1-1; 7 bases map to TRBD1. In germline, CDR1 is SEHNR, CDR2 FQNEAQ (reference sequence). Losses at the gene ends were 5 bases for V and 1 base for J; bases not matched to a gene: 7. This CDR3 is 15 amino acids long.

In this sample, this clone turned up a few times. The chain is built from TRBV7-9 and TRBJ2-1; 9 bases map to TRBD1. In germline, CDR1 is SEHNR, CDR2 FQNEAQ (reference sequence). The CDR3 extends over 14 amino acids. The ends lost 1 base at V and 8 bases at J; junction bases unmatched: 3. The CDR3 sequence is CASSLGTGGDEQFF. The CDR3 nucleotides are TGTGCCAGCAGCTTAGGTACAGGGGGCGATGAGCAGTTCTTC.

This clone appeared a single time. CDR3 in DNA: TGTGCCAGCACTGGACAGATTAATGAAAAACTGTTTTTT. It encodes CASTGQINEKLFF. J is TRBJ1-4 and V is TRBV28; D is perhaps TRBD1 (6 bases). Trimming left V 7 bases short and J 4 bases short, with 10 bases between. The CDR3 covers 13 residues. Per the germline V gene, CDR1 is MDHEN and CDR2 is SYDVKM.

The V and J genes are TRBV19 and TRBJ1-1; D not resolved. This CDR3 is built from 15 residues. Germline loops: CDR1 LNHDA, CDR2 SQIVND (reference sequence). Between the trimmed V and J ends, which lost 2 bases and 1 base, there was a span of 11 bases. The CDR3 sequence: CASSILERKNTEAFF. As DNA, the CDR3 is TGTGCCAGTAGTATACTGGAGCGAAAGAACACTGAAGCTTTCTTT.

The V gene is TRBV27, the J gene TRBJ2-5, with 13 bases identical to TRBD2. Germline V gives CDR1 MNHEY, CDR2 SMNVEV (reference sequence). The trim removed 0 bases at V and 3 bases at J, leaving 7 bases unmatched. This CDR3 is built from 18 residues. The CDR3 is CASSLSITTSGREETQYF. The CDR3 DNA follows: TGTGCCAGCAGTTTATCGATAACCACTAGCGGGAGGGAAGAGACCCAGTACTTC.

The chain employs TRBV28 and TRBJ2-7; 12 nucleotides align to TRBD2. This CDR3 spans 17 amino acids. Germline CDR1 MDHEN, CDR2 SYDVKM. J gave up 0 bases and V 2 bases, and 5 bases lay outside the gene matches. The CDR3: CASSLGLAGFLSYEQYF. CDR3 coding DNA: TGTGCCAGCAGTTTAGGACTAGCGGGATTCCTCTCCTACGAGCAGTACTTC. Drawing the rest from reference TRBV28 and TRBJ2-7, the complete variable domain is DVKVTQSSRYLVKRTGEKVFLECVQDMDHENMFWYRQDPGLGLRLIYFSYDVKMKEKGDIPEGYSVSREKKERFSLILESASTNQTSMYLCASSLGLAGFLSYEQYFGPGTRLTVT.

V is TRBV5-4 and J is TRBJ2-5; TRBD2 agrees at 12 bases. The CDR3 is made up of 16 amino acids. Trimming at V came to 4 bases and at J to 1 base, leaving 5 bases not matched to a gene. Germline V gene sequence: CDR1 SGHNT, CDR2 YYREEE (reference sequence). For the CDR3, the DNA is TGTGCCAGCAGCGCCGGACTAGCGGGATCCCAAGAGACCCAGTACTTC. This translates into CASSAGLAGSQETQYF.

V and J are TRBV25-1 and TRBJ2-3; 8 bases are shared with TRBD2. J lost 6 bases, V lost 2 bases, and 4 bases had no gene match. This CDR3 has 14 amino acids. CDR1 is MGHDK and CDR2 is SYGVNS in the germline V gene. The DNA of the CDR3 is TGTGCCAGCAGTGAAAGCGGGAGTAGGGATACGCAGTATTTT. Its protein product is CASSESGSRDTQYF.

The rearrangement links TRBV27 to TRBJ2-2; D gene uncertain. Germline-derived CDR1 and CDR2 are MNHEY and SMNVEV (reference sequence). The CDR3 is 13 residues long. Trimming took off 3 bases at V and 8 bases at J, with 10 bases between the two ends. The CDR3 DNA follows: TGTGCCAGCAGTTTGACTTTACTAGGGGAGCTGTTTTTT. Protein sequence: CASSLTLLGELFF.

This sequence joins TRBV19 and TRBJ2-3; 9 positions match TRBD1. After removal of 7 bases from V and 4 bases from J, the junction contained 3 bases not matched to a gene. The CDR3 runs 13 residues. The germline V gene encodes CDR1 LNHDA and CDR2 SQIVND (reference sequence). The CDR3 DNA sequence: TGTGCCAGTACGGGACAGGGAGCAGATACGCAGTATTTT. Translating gives CASTGQGADTQYF.

V gene TRBV4-2 combines with J gene TRBJ2-3, with a weak D call TRBD2 (6 bases). The germline V gene encodes CDR1 LGHNA and CDR2 YNFKEQ. V was pared by 1 base and J by 4 bases, with 12 bases between. The CDR3 runs to 15 residues. CDR3 sequence reads: CASSQAELAADTQYF. In DNA, the CDR3 is TGTGCCAGCAGCCAAGCGGAACTAGCAGCAGATACGCAGTATTTT.

In this sample, this clone turned up a few times. This chain links TRBV28 with TRBJ2-6, with D possibly being TRBD1 (5 bases). V was trimmed by 2 bases and J by 12 bases, leaving 8 bases between them. The CDR3 consists of 12 residues. The V gene's germline CDR1 is MDHEN and CDR2 SYDVKM. CDR3 sequence: CASSLGDSVLTF. The CDR3 DNA reads as TGTGCCAGCAGTTTAGGAGACAGCGTCCTGACTTTC. Based on the CDR3 plus reference TRBV28 and TRBJ2-6, the full variable domain is DVKVTQSSRYLVKRTGEKVFLECVQDMDHENMFWYRQDPGLGLRLIYFSYDVKMKEKGDIPEGYSVSREKKERFSLILESASTNQTSMYLCASSLGDSVLTFGAGSRLTVL.

The chain combines TRBV25-1 with TRBJ2-1, with a possible D match to TRBD2 (7 bases). This CDR3 comprises 14 residues. The V gene lost 11 bases and the J gene lost 3 bases, with 17 bases spanning the gap. The germline V gene encodes CDR1 MGHDK and CDR2 SYGVNS. DNA of the CDR3: TGTGCCTCGAAAGGGGGGGGGAACTACAATGAGCAGTTCTTC. This translates into CASKGGGNYNEQFF.

The chain joins TRBV18 to TRBJ2-3, with D perhaps matching TRBD2 (5 bases). Germline CDR1 KGHSH, CDR2 LQKENI. Trimming took 8 bases from V and 2 from J, leaving 20 bases between them. The CDR3 spans 16 residues. DNA of the CDR3: TGTGCCAGCCCAATAACCGCAGGCCGGGACACAGATACGCAGTATTTT. Protein: CASPITAGRDTDTQYF. Combining the CDR3 with reference TRBV18 and TRBJ2-3 gives the whole variable domain NAGVMQNPRHLVRRRGQEARLRCSPMKGHSHVYWYRQLPEEGLKFMVYLQKENIIDESGMPKERFSAEFPKEGPSILRIQQVVRGDSAAYFCASPITAGRDTDTQYFGPGTRLTVL.

The CDR3 DNA is TGCAGCGTTGGGAGCAGCTCTGGAAACACCATATATTTT. Protein sequence: CSVGSSSGNTIYF. The chain is built from TRBV29-1 and TRBJ1-3; D remains ambiguous. Trimming took off 4 bases at V and 0 bases at J, with 7 bases between the two ends. Germline assignment: CDR1 SQVTM and CDR2 ANQGSEA. This CDR3 has 13 amino acids.

The sample holds one count of this clone. The V gene is TRBV28, the J gene TRBJ1-2, with D unresolved. Trimming took 3 bases from V and 9 from J, leaving 17 bases between them. Germline V lookup: CDR1 MDHEN, CDR2 SYDVKM. The CDR3 is 14 amino acids. The CDR3 region is CASSFPDRRGSYTF. In DNA, the CDR3 is TGTGCCAGCAGTTTTCCAGACCGACGTGGAAGCTACACCTTC.

This clone turned up a few times. The chain uses TRBV28 and TRBJ1-1; 9 bases map to TRBD1. With 8 bases clipped from V and 5 bases from J, the junction kept 6 bases outside the gene matches. CDR1 is MDHEN and CDR2 is SYDVKM in the germline V gene. There are 13 residues in the CDR3. This CDR3 reads CASLQGAPTEAFF. CDR3 sequence (DNA): TGTGCCAGCCTACAGGGGGCGCCGACTGAAGCTTTCTTT.

The chain employs TRBV6-1 and TRBJ2-1; 8 bases agree with TRBD2. The CDR3 spans 16 residues. Germline lookup yields CDR1 MNHNS and CDR2 SASEGT. Unmatched junction bases numbered 6, after V lost 2 bases and J lost 3 bases. The CDR3 region has the DNA TGTGCCAGCAGTGAAAGTAGCGGGGCATACTACAATGAGCAGTTCTTC. Protein: CASSESSGAYYNEQFF.